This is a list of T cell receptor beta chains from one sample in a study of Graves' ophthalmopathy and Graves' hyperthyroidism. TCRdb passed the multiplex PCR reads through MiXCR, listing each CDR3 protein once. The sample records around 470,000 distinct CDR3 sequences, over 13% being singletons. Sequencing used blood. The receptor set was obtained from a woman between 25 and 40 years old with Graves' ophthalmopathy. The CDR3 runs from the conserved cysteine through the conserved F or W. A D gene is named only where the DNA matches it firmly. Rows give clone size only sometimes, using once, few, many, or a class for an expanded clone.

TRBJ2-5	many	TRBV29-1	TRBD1	TGCAGCGTTGAGTGGGACAGGACATATCAAGAGACCCAGTACTTC	CSVEWDRTYQETQYF
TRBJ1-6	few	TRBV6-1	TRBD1	TGTGCCAGCGGGACAGGGGTCCCCCCCCTCCACTTT	CASGTGVPPLHF
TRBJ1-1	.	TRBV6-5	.	TGTGCCAGCAGCTACCTACGGCCGTACACTGAAGCTTTCTTT	CASSYLRPYTEAFF
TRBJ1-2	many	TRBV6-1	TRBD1	TGTGCCAGCAGTCTGACAGGGTCGGGCGGCTACACCTTC	CASSLTGSGGYTF
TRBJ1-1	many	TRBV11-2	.	TGTGCCAGCAGCTTAGGTCGCAGCCACATGAACACTGAAGCTTTCTTT	CASSLGRSHMNTEAFF
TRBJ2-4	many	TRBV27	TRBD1	TGTGCCAGCAGGTCAGGGGGCGCGAGGAAAAACATTCAGTACTTC	CASRSGGARKNIQYF
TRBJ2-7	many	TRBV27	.	TGTGCCAGCAGTTCAGGGGGGGGGGTCTCCTACGAGCAGTACTTC	CASSSGGGVSYEQYF
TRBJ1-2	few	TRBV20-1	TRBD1	TGCAGTGCTAGGGGGGACAGGTACTACTATGGCTACACCTTC	CSARGDRYYYGYTF
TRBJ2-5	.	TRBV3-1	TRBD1	TGTGCCAGCAGCCAGTACGGACAGGGCGGGGAGACCCAGTACTTC	CASSQYGQGGETQYF
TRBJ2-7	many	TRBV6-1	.	TGTGCCAGCAGTGAAGGGCTCTCGGGCGTCTACGAGCAGTACTTC	CASSEGLSGVYEQYF
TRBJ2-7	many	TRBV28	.	TGTGCCAGCAGTTTAGTTCCTGGCGGGGGCCGCCGCGAGCAGTACTTC	CASSLVPGGGRREQYF
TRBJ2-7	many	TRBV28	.	TGTGCCAGCAGAACCCCCCGGGACCCGGGGGTGTACGAGCAGTACTTC	CASRTPRDPGVYEQYF
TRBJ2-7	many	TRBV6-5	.	TGTGCCAGCAGTTACTCCCAGGGGTTTGGCTACGAGCAGTACTTC	CASSYSQGFGYEQYF
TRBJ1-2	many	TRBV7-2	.	TGTGCCAGCAGCTTAGTCACCAATTACAACTATGGCTACACCTTC	CASSLVTNYNYGYTF
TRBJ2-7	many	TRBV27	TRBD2	TGTGCCAGCAGTTATGCGGGGGGGCTTGGCGAGCAGTACTTC	CASSYAGGLGEQYF
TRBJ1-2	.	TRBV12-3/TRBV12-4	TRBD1	TGTGCCAGCAGTTATGCGAAACAGGGGGTGTACACCTTC	CASSYAKQGVYTF
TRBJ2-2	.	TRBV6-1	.	TGTGCCAGCAGGAGAGGGCGGCAGAACACCGGGGAGCTGTTTTTT	CASRRGRQNTGELFF
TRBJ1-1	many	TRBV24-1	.	TGTGCCACCAGTCATAGGAACACTGAAGCTTTCTTT	CATSHRNTEAFF
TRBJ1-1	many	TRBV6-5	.	TGTGCCAGCAGTTATCGGATTGGGGGTGACGCTTTCTTT	CASSYRIGGDAFF
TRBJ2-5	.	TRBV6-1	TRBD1	TGTGCCGCTAAAACAGGGGCGAGTGAGACCCAGTACTTC	CAAKTGASETQYF
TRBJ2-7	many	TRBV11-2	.	TGTGCCAGCAGCTTAGGGCCCGGACAGTCCTACGAGCAGTACTTC	CASSLGPGQSYEQYF
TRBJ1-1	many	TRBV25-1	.	TGTGCCAGCAGTGAAAAAGGGACTCAGAACACTGAAGCTTTCTTT	CASSEKGTQNTEAFF
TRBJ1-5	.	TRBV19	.	TGTGCCAGTAGTATTTGGCAGGGTGGTCAGCCCCAGCATTTT	CASSIWQGGQPQHF
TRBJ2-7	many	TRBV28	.	TGTGCCAGCAGTTTGGTCGAACACGGGGGCTACGAGCAGTACTTC	CASSLVEHGGYEQYF
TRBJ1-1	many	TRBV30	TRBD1	TGTGCCTGGAGTGTCGAGGGGGCAGGAGCTTTCTTT	CAWSVEGAGAFF